The following is a T cell receptor beta chain sequence with its context. The antigen is undetermined. This record belongs to a study of cytomegalovirus exposure and HLA in healthy donors. Points from the study as a whole: In most subjects, TCR beta sequences reportedly gave accurate predictions of HLA-A and HLA-B alleles. Later analysis revealed greater clonal expansion in HLA-associated TCR beta chains than in equally common others. There were a few CMV-associated chains whose specificity for CMV antigens was confirmed in vitro.

PCR amplification relied on 60 Vbeta primers (plus 13 Jbeta primers). Original methodology: Approximately 79 million unique TCR beta chains, roughly 11 million of them shared, were counted by a later analysis. TCRdb's table, derived via immunoSEQ multiplex PCR, lists solely in-frame clones and lacks some. Clone size and the V and J calls come from that table; the DNA yielded D and trimming. The top ten clones hold about 5% of a sample with 99,000 or so clones, over 70% of them seen once. V lost 4 bases, J lost 1 base, and 14 bases lay in between. Germline V lookup: CDR1 SGHNT, CDR2 YYREEE (reference sequence). This CDR3 has 15 residues.

Sequencing used PBMCs. The receptor was isolated from a male donor in good health and CMV-seronegative. The chain recombines TRBV5-4 with TRBJ1-1; D possibly corresponds to TRBD1 (5 bases). The CDR3 DNA sequence: TGTGCCAGCAGCCCGGGGGGGGTGAGGAACACTGAAGCTTTCTTT. Protein product: CASSPGGVRNTEAFF.